These 25 T cell receptor beta chains were sequenced from one sample in a study of shared clonotypes between healthy human individuals. Using immunoSEQ multiplex PCR, the repertoire was profiled, and TCRdb retains in-frame clones only, with some absent. The sample holds more than 2,000,000 clones, 90% to 95% seen once. Sequencing was performed on naive CD4+ T cells sorted from blood. Subset given: CD45RA+ positively selected. The receptors originated from a young man in good health.

This clone came up once. The gene calls are TRBV15 and TRBJ2-6; 8 bases match TRBD1. Germline CDR1 LNHNV, CDR2 YYDKDF (reference sequence). With 5 bases clipped from V and 2 bases from J, the junction kept 5 bases outside the gene matches. This CDR3 comprises 16 residues. The CDR3 nucleotides read TGTGCCACCAGCCACAGGGGGGTTGCTGGGGCCAACGTCCTGACTTTC. Protein product: CATSHRGVAGANVLTF.

This clone occurred once. Germline is not matched at one junction end, which may reflect a read error. The chain carries TRBV5-4 and TRBJ2-7; D may match TRBD1 or TRBD2 (5 bases each). The CDR3 contains 13 residues. Germline CDR1 reads SGHNT; CDR2 reads YYREEE (reference sequence). DNA for the CDR3: TGTGCCAGCAGCTTAGTTCCCGGGACCTTCGGAGACTTC. It specifies CASSLVPGTFGDF.

This clone has just one count. The chain links TRBV30 to TRBJ2-1; 8 bases agree with TRBD2. V lost 2 bases, J lost 1 base, and 4 bases stayed unmatched. CDR1 and CDR2 from the germline V gene are GTSNPN and SVGIG (reference sequence). This CDR3 comprises 15 residues. CDR3 protein: CAWSPGLVSYNEQFF. The CDR3 nucleotides are TGTGCCTGGAGTCCGGGACTAGTGTCCTACAATGAGCAGTTCTTC.

This clone was recorded once. The chain carries TRBV5-5 and TRBJ2-4; TRBD2 might be the D (6 bases). Trimming took 3 bases from V and 0 from J, leaving 13 bases between them. Germline CDR1 SGHKS, CDR2 YYEKEE (reference sequence). The CDR3 has 16 residues. The CDR3 loop reads CASSSTWGVAKNIQYF. The CDR3 bases are TGTGCCAGCAGCTCGACTTGGGGGGTAGCCAAAAACATTCAGTACTTC.

This chain's CDR3 is CASSLGLDEQFF. The CDR3 DNA is TGCGCCAGCAGCCTGGGACTAGATGAGCAGTTCTTC. The V call is TRBV5-1, the J call TRBJ2-1; TRBD2 matches at 8 bases. Germline CDR1 is SGHRS and CDR2 is YFSETQ. The CDR3 is 12 residues long. V gave up 4 bases and J gave up 8 bases; unmatched junction bases: 2.

This clone is a singleton in its sample. J is TRBJ2-3 and V is TRBV18; the match to TRBD2 covers 11 bases. The trim removed 6 bases at V and 5 bases at J, leaving 7 bases unmatched. CDR3 length: 15 amino acids. Germline V gene sequence: CDR1 KGHSH, CDR2 LQKENI. For the CDR3, the DNA is TGTGCCAGCTCCCTTACTAGCGGGAGACAAGATACGCAGTATTTT. Its protein product is CASSLTSGRQDTQYF.

V usage is TRBV30 and J usage is TRBJ1-1, with 7 bases identical to TRBD1. The J segment lost 3 bases and the V segment lost 0 bases, leaving 4 bases of the junction unmatched. This CDR3 comprises 14 residues. Germline V gene lookup returns CDR1 GTSNPN and CDR2 SVGIG (reference sequence). The CDR3 nucleotides are TGTGCCTGGAGTGTTGGCAGGGGGGACACTGAAGCTTTCTTT. Protein product: CAWSVGRGDTEAFF.

V and J are TRBV9 and TRBJ1-2; D remains ambiguous. Trimming pared 3 bases from V and 0 bases from J, leaving 6 bases between. CDR3 size: 13 residues. Germline lookup yields CDR1 SGDLS and CDR2 YYNGEE. The CDR3 DNA reads TGTGCCAGCAGCGCGACATCTAACTATGGCTACACCTTC. Translation gives CASSATSNYGYTF.

This clone was recorded once. The chain joins TRBV30 to TRBJ2-1, with 15 bases fitting TRBD2. Trimming cost V 0 bases and J 0 bases; bases outside gene matches: 9. This CDR3 contains 20 residues. CDR1 and CDR2 (germline): GTSNPN, SVGIG (reference sequence). CDR3: CAWSVGTSGRLSSSYNEQFF. In DNA, the CDR3 is TGTGCCTGGAGTGTGGGGACTAGCGGGAGGCTTTCGAGCTCCTACAATGAGCAGTTCTTC.

The chain couples TRBV27 to TRBJ1-3, with 7 bases that match TRBD1. J gave up 4 bases and V 3 bases, and 27 bases lay outside the gene matches. This CDR3 region has 22 residues. CDR1 and CDR2 (germline): MNHEY, SMNVEV (reference sequence). The CDR3 sequence is CASSFPRRDSPRDATGGNTIYF. DNA of the CDR3: TGTGCCAGCAGTTTCCCTCGCCGGGACAGCCCTCGAGATGCGACGGGGGGAAACACCATATATTTT.

Comment on this clone: In the same sample, other DNA sequences code for this CDR3. This sequence joins TRBV5-1 and TRBJ1-1; D ambiguous. The V gene's germline CDR1 is SGHRS and CDR2 YFSETQ. V lost 0 bases, J lost 0 bases, and 9 bases lay in between. This CDR3 region has 15 residues. Here the CDR3 reads CASSLVWGMNTEAFF. CDR3 sequence (DNA): TGCGCCAGCAGCTTGGTTTGGGGAATGAACACTGAAGCTTTCTTT.

This chain links TRBV9 with TRBJ2-7; no definite D call. The CDR3 length is 9 residues. In germline, CDR1 is SGDLS, CDR2 YYNGEE. Trimming took 9 bases from V and 5 from J, leaving 6 bases between them. The CDR3 is CAIRHEQYF. The CDR3 DNA follows: TGTGCCATCCGCCACGAGCAGTACTTC.

This clone has just a few counts. V and J are TRBV30 and TRBJ1-1; a weak D match, TRBD1 (6 bases). Trimming shortened V by 5 bases and J by 1 base, and 11 bases separated the two germline ends. Germline V gene data show CDR1 as GTSNPN and CDR2 as SVGIG (reference sequence). CDR3 size: 13 residues. Written as DNA, the CDR3 is TGTGCCTGGGTGCGGGGGGCGAACACTGAAGCTTTCTTT. Translating gives CAWVRGANTEAFF.

V and J are TRBV4-1 and TRBJ2-5, with D uncertain. Germline V gives CDR1 MGHRA, CDR2 YSYEKL. This CDR3 is 14 amino acids long. The V and J ends lost 3 bases and 1 base respectively, with 9 bases between them. The CDR3 protein is CASSHPSRQETQYF. In nucleotides, the CDR3 is TGCGCCAGCAGCCATCCGTCGCGCCAAGAGACCCAGTACTTC.

The chain has TRBV2 and TRBJ1-3, with D uncertain. V lost 1 base and J 4 bases, leaving 11 bases between the germline ends. The length of the CDR3 is 15 residues. Germline V gene data show CDR1 as SNHLY and CDR2 as FYNNEI. The CDR3 sequence: CASSEEEAGGNTIYF. CDR3 DNA: TGTGCCAGCAGTGAAGAGGAGGCGGGCGGAAACACCATATATTTT.

V gene TRBV5-1 combines with J gene TRBJ1-1; D is unclear. V dropped 2 bases and J dropped 0 bases, with 8 bases sitting between them. The CDR3 sequence is 14 residues long. Germline values: CDR1 SGHRS, CDR2 YFSETQ. The CDR3 bases are TGCGCCAGCAGCTTTGGGATGGTGAACACTGAAGCTTTCTTT. Translation gives CASSFGMVNTEAFF.

The chain is built from TRBV5-4 and TRBJ2-5; 10 bases line up with TRBD2. V gave up 4 bases and J gave up 2 bases; unmatched junction bases: 5. Germline lookup yields CDR1 SGHNT and CDR2 YYREEE (reference sequence). The CDR3 runs 15 residues. The CDR3 loop is CASSTWTSGQETQYF. CDR3 DNA: TGTGCCAGCAGCACCTGGACTAGCGGACAAGAGACCCAGTACTTC. Drawing the rest from reference TRBV5-4 and TRBJ2-5, the complete variable domain is ETGVTQSPTHLIKTRGQQVTLRCSSQSGHNTVSWYQQALGQGPQFIFQYYREEENGRGNFPPRFSGLQFPNYSSELNVNALELDDSALYLCASSTWTSGQETQYFGPGTRLLVL.

V and J are TRBV5-1 and TRBJ2-5; no clear D gene. The V end lost 3 bases, the J end lost 1 base, and 13 bases lay between the germline ends. The CDR3 totals 15 residues. The germline gives CDR1 SGHRS, CDR2 YFSETQ. CDR3 loop: CASSSDQFSQETQYF. The CDR3 DNA is TGCGCCAGCAGCTCCGACCAGTTCAGCCAAGAGACCCAGTACTTC.

This clone was seen a few times. J is TRBJ1-5 and V is TRBV30, with unresolved D. CDR1 GTSNPN and CDR2 SVGIG come from the germline V gene (reference sequence). V dropped 3 bases and J dropped 9 bases, with 12 bases sitting between them. The CDR3 is 12 amino acids. The CDR3 loop is CAWRNANGPQHF. The CDR3 region has the DNA TGTGCCTGGAGAAATGCTAACGGGCCCCAGCATTTT.

V usage is TRBV10-3 and J usage is TRBJ2-1; the match to TRBD2 covers 10 bases. The CDR3 loop spans 19 amino acids. The ends lost 6 bases at V and 5 bases at J; junction bases unmatched: 19. The germline V gene has CDR1 ENHRY and CDR2 SYGVKD. The CDR3 sequence: CAISAGPGRSGGANNEQFF. In nucleotides, the CDR3 is TGTGCCATCAGCGCGGGTCCGGGGAGAAGCGGGGGGGCAAACAATGAGCAGTTCTTC.

The chain links TRBV7-2 to TRBJ2-7; D perhaps matches TRBD2 (6 bases). The CDR3 extends over 14 amino acids. V lost 1 base and J 5 bases, leaving 12 bases between the germline ends. Germline CDR1 SGHTA, CDR2 FQGNSA. CDR3 amino acids: CASSLDRTTHEQYF. Written as DNA, the CDR3 is TGTGCCAGCAGCTTAGATCGGACTACCCACGAGCAGTACTTC.

The chain has TRBV18 and TRBJ2-1; 8 bases are a match to TRBD2. V dropped 0 bases and J dropped 5; count of bases not matched to a gene: 12. The CDR3 is made up of 18 amino acids. Germline assignment: CDR1 KGHSH and CDR2 LQKENI. CDR3 sequence reads: CASSPPHLRVAGNNEQFF. CDR3 nucleotide sequence: TGTGCCAGCTCACCACCTCATCTGAGAGTAGCGGGGAACAATGAGCAGTTCTTC.

This chain uses TRBV18 with TRBJ1-2; 9 bases map to TRBD1. CDR1 KGHSH and CDR2 LQKENI come from the germline V gene. V lost 3 bases, J lost 7 bases, and 6 bases stayed unmatched. The CDR3 is 14 residues long. CDR3 bases: TGTGCCAGCTCACCCGGGACAGGGATAAGTGGCTACACCTTC. It is translated as CASSPGTGISGYTF.

The chain couples TRBV6-5 to TRBJ2-2; no definite D call. The CDR3 totals 12 residues. V was cut by 4 bases and J by 7 bases, with 7 bases left in between. Germline values: CDR1 MNHEY, CDR2 SVGAGI. In nucleotides, the CDR3 is TGTGCCAGCAGTTTGGTGGGCGGGGAGCTGTTTTTT. Amino acid sequence: CASSLVGGELFF.

The gene calls are TRBV28 and TRBJ1-1; D uncertain. V lost 3 bases and J lost 1, with 12 bases in between. Germline V gene lookup returns CDR1 MDHEN and CDR2 SYDVKM. This CDR3 has 15 amino acids. CDR3 in DNA: TGTGCCAGCAGTTTGTCGACTAGGAGGAACACTGAAGCTTTCTTT. Protein: CASSLSTRRNTEAFF.